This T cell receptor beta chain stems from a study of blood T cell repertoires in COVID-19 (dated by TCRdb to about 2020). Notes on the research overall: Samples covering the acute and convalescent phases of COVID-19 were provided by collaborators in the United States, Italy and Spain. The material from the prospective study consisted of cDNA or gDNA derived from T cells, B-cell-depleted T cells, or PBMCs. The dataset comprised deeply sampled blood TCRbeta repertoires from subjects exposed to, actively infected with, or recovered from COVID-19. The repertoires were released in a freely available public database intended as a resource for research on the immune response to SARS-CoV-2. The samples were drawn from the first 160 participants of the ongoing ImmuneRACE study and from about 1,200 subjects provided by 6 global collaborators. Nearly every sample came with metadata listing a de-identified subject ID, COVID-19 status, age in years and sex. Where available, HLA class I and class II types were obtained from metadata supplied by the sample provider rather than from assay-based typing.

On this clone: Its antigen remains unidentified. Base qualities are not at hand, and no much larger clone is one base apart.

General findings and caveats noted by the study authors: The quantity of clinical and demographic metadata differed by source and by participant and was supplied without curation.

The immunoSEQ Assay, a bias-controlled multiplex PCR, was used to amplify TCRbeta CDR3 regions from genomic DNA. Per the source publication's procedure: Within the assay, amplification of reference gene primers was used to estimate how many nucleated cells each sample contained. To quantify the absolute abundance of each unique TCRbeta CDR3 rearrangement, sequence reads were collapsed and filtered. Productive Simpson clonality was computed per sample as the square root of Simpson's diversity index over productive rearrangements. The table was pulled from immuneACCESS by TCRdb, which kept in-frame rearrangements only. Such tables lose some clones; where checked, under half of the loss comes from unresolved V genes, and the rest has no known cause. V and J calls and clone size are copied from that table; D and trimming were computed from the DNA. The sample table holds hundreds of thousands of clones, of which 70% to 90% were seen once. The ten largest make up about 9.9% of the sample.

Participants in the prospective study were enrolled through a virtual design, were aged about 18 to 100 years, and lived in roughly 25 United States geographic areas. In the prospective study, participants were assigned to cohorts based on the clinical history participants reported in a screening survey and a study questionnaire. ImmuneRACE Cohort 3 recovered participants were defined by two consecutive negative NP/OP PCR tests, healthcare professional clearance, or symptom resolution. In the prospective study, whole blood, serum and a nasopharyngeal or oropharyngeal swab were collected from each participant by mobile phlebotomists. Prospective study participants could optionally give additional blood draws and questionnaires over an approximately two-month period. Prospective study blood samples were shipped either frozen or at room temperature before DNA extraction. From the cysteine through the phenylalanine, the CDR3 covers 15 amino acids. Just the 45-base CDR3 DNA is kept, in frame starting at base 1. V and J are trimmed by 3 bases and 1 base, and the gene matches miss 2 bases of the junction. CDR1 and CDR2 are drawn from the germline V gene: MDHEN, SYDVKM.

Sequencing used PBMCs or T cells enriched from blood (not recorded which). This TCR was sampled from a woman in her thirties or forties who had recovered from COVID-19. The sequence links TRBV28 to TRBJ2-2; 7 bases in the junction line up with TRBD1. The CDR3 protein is CASSLGQRNTGELFF. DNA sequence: TGTGCCAGCAGTTTGGGACAGAGGAACACCGGGGAGCTGTTTTTT.